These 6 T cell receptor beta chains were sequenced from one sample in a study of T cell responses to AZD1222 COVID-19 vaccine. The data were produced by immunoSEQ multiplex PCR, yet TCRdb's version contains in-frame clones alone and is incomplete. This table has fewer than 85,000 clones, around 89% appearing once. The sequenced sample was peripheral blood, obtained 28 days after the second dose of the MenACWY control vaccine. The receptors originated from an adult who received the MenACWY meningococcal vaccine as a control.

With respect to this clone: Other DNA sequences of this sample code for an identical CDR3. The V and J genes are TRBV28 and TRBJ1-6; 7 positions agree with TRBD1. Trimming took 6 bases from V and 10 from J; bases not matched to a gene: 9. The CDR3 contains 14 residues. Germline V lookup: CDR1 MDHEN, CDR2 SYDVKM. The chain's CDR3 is CASSPRQGWSPLHF. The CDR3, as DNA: TGTGCCAGCAGCCCAAGACAGGGATGGTCACCCCTCCACTTT.

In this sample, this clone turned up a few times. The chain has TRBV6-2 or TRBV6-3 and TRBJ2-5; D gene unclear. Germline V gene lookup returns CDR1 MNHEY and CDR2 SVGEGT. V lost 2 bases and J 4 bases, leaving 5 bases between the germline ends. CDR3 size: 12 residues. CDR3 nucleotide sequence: TGTGCCAGCAGTTACCCCTCAGAGACCCAGTACTTC. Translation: CASSYPSETQYF.

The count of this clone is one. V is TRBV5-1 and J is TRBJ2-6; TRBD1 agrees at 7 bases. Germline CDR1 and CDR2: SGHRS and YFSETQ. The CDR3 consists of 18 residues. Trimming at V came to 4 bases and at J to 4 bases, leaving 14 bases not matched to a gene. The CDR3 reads CASSLSRPTGTGANVLTF. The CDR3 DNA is TGCGCCAGCAGCCTTTCGCGGCCGACAGGGACAGGGGCCAACGTCCTGACTTTC. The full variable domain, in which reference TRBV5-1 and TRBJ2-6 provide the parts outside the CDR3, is KAGVTQTPRYLIKTRGQQVTLSCSPISGHRSVSWYQQTPGQGLQFLFEYFSETQRNKGNFPGRFSGRQFSNSRSEMNVSTLELGDSALYLCASSLSRPTGTGANVLTFGAGSRLTVL.

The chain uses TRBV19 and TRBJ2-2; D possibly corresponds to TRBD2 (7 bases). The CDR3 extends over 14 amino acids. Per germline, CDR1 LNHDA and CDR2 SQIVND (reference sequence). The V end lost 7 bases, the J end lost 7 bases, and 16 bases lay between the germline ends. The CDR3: CASTPRGGHGELFF. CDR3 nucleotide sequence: TGTGCCAGTACCCCTAGGGGGGGACACGGGGAGCTGTTTTTT.

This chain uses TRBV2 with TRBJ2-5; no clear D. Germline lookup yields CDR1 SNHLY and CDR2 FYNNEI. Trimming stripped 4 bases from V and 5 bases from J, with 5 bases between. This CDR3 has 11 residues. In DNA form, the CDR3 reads TGTGCCAGCAGTGCCCTGGAGACCCAGTACTTC. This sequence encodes CASSALETQYF.

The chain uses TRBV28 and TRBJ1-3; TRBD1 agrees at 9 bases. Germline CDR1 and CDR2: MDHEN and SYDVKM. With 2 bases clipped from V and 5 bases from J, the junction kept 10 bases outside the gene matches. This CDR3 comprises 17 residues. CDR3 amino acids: CASSLASQGAARNTIYF. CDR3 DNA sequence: TGTGCCAGCAGTTTAGCCTCACAGGGGGCGGCCAGAAACACCATATATTTT.